This record covers a single T cell receptor (beta chain). The antigen is undetermined. Under the authors' procedure: The study took CDR3 differences across clinicopathological groups and made a distant-metastasis classifier for papillary thyroid cancer from them. MiXCR reprocessed the PCR reads for TCRdb. The V and J calls, along with clone size, are taken from TCRdb and not from the paper's own processing. The sample has about 4,400 clones; around 35% are singletons. These data belong to a study of metastatic and nonmetastatic thyroid tumors. Study information: Repertoires were compared across blood and tumor or nodule tissue from malignant and benign thyroid patients. Study-level results: Versus benign nodules, malignant thyroid tumors reportedly had significantly higher TCR beta diversity, in blood and tumor.

This CDR3 comprises 14 residues. CDR1 is SGHNT and CDR2 is YENEEA in the germline V gene. The germline V and J ends were trimmed by 0 bases and 2 bases, with 7 bases remaining between them. None of the patients had undergone any treatment ahead of thyroid surgery. Material: adjacent normal tissue. The receptor was isolated from a male donor with papillary thyroid cancer or a benign thyroid nodule (not recorded which). Some clones in this sample may be carry-over from other donors' samples. V gene TRBV11-3 combines with J gene TRBJ2-5; D is possibly TRBD1 (5 bases). The CDR3: CASSLDPGQETQYF. Written as DNA, the CDR3 is TGTGCCAGCAGCTTAGATCCAGGGCAAGAGACCCAGTACTTC.